A single sample gave rise to the 3 T cell receptor beta chains below, sequenced in a study of T cells in Graves' hyperthyroidism and ophthalmopathy. RNA transcripts provided the source from which TCR beta CDR3 regions were amplified. A set of HTBI primers served as the primers for a first-round RT-PCR of the TCR CDR3. TCRdb passed the multiplex PCR reads through MiXCR, listing each CDR3 protein once. The sample carries fewer than 300,000 distinct CDR3 sequences, about 15% recorded once. Sequenced input: blood. The source of these receptors is a woman in her forties or fifties with Graves' hyperthyroidism that later progressed to Graves' ophthalmopathy.

J is TRBJ1-2 and V is TRBV2; tentative D call: TRBD1 (5 bases). Germline V gene data show CDR1 as SNHLY and CDR2 as FYNNEI. Trimming took off 3 bases at V and 5 bases at J, with 16 bases between the two ends. The CDR3 has 15 residues. Here the CDR3 reads CASSDQGTSFYGYTF. The CDR3 nucleotides read TGTGCCAGCAGTGATCAGGGAACTTCGTTTTATGGCTACACCTTC.

This clonotype has ten or more counts. The chain recombines TRBV6-1 with TRBJ2-5; the D gene is possibly TRBD2 (5 bases). The germline V gene has CDR1 MNHNS and CDR2 SASEGT. Trimming cost V 2 bases and J 1 base, with 8 bases left between them. The CDR3 covers 14 residues. This CDR3 is CASSETGSQETQYF. CDR3 DNA: TGTGCCAGCAGTGAAACGGGATCCCAAGAGACCCAGTACTTC.

The sample holds a few counts of this clonotype. The chain joins TRBV6-5 to TRBJ2-1; D gene unclear. This CDR3 has 17 amino acids. Trimming removed 3 bases at V and 0 bases at J, with 15 bases between. Germline V gene sequence: CDR1 MNHEY, CDR2 SVGAGI. The CDR3 protein is CASSYQARTFSYNEQFF. CDR3 in DNA: TGTGCCAGCAGTTATCAAGCCCGGACCTTCTCCTACAATGAGCAGTTCTTC.